The clone carrying this TCR beta chain was detected ten times or more. Using its own MiXCR run on the 5' RACE reads, TCRdb lists one record per CDR3 protein. This table holds tens of thousands of distinct CDR3 sequences, 13% found once. The data stem from a study of early T cells in non-severe SARS-CoV-2 infection. V gave up 0 bases and J gave up 0 bases, with 3 bases separating them. The CDR3 covers 15 residues. CDR1 is MNHEY, CDR2 SVGEGT, per germline. The sample comprised whole blood. The TCR sequence derives from an adult who was a healthcare worker with PCR-confirmed SARS-CoV-2 infection or an uninfected control (not recorded which). The chain carries TRBV6-2 or TRBV6-3 and TRBJ2-6; D is uncertain. The CDR3 bases are TGTGCCAGCAGTTACTCTGGCTCTGGGGCCAACGTCCTGACTTTC. Protein product: CASSYSGSGANVLTF.